This TCR beta chain was identified during a study of cytomegalovirus exposure and HLA in healthy donors. Study outcomes and limitations: One later analysis reportedly identified an Asian-associated ancestry cluster that showed fewer N-insertions than the roughly 670-donor mean.

The germline V gene has CDR1 SGHVS and CDR2 FNYEAQ. The junction had 8 bases not matched to a gene; V was cut back by 5 bases and J by 4 bases. The CDR3 covers 15 residues. This clone was counted a single time. Its antigen is not identified. Use of 60 Vbeta and 13 Jbeta primers characterized the PCR. Here immunoSEQ multiplex PCR was the method, and the copy in TCRdb shows in-frame clones only, minus some. Altogether about 110,000 clones are present, around three quarters being singletons, with the ten largest covering roughly 6%. This rearrangement joins TRBV7-6 to TRBJ1-5, with 7 bases matching TRBD1. The source material was PBMCs. This TCR was recovered from a woman in her 50s in good health and CMV-seropositive. The CDR3 sequence: CASSPATGVNQPQHF. The CDR3 region has the DNA TGTGCCAGCAGCCCGGCCACAGGGGTTAATCAGCCCCAGCATTTT.